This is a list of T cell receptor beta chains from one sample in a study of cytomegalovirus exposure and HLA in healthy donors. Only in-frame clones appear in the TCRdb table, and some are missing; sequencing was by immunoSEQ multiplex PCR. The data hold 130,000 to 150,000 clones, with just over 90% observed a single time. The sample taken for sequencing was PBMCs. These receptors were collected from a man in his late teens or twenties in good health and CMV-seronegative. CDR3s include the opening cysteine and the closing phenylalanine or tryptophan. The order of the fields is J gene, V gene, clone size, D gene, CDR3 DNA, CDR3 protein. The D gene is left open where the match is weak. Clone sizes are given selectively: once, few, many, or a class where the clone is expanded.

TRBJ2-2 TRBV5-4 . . TGTGCCAGCAGTATGGACAGACCCACCTCCGGGGAGCTGTTTTTT CASSMDRPTSGELFF
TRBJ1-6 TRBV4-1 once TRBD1 TGCGCCAGCAGCCAAGATTATGACAGGGGGCAAGTCGGTTCACCCCTCCACTTT CASSQDYDRGQVGSPLHF
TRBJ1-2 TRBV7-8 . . TGTGCCAGCAGCTTAGCGCGTTTAGGACAGAGCTTTGGGTATGGCTACACCTTC CASSLARLGQSFGYGYTF
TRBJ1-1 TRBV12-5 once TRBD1 TGTGCTAGTGGTTTGGTAGGACAGGCCGAGAACACTGAAGCTTTCTTT CASGLVGQAENTEAFF
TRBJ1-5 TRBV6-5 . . TGTGCCAGCAGTTACTCGAGAGGGAGGGATCAGCCCCAGCATTTT CASSYSRGRDQPQHF
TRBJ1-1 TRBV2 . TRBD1 TGTGCCAGCAGACCAGGGGGACAGACGAACACTGAAGCTTTCTTT CASRPGGQTNTEAFF
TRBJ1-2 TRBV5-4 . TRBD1 TGTGCCAGCAGCGCAGACAGGGTTCGTCCTTGGTCCAACTATGGCTACACCTTC CASSADRVRPWSNYGYTF
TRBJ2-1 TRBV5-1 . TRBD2 TGCGCCAGCAGCTTACAGGGGGGACTAGCGGTTTACAATGAGCAGTTCTTC CASSLQGGLAVYNEQFF
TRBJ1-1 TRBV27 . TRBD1 TGTGCCAGCAGTTTACACAGGGGGCTGAACACTGAAGCTTTCTTT CASSLHRGLNTEAFF
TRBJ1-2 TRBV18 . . TGTGCCAGCTCACCTGAGGCCCTGCAGGGCTACACCTTC CASSPEALQGYTF
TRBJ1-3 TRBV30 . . TGTGCCTGGAGTCAGGCCCTAGGAAACACCATATATTTT CAWSQALGNTIYF
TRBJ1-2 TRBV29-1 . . TGCAGCGTTGATGACGGGGGCTACACCTTC CSVDDGGYTF
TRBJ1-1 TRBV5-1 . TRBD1 TGCGCCAGCAGCACAGGACAGGGTACCACTGAAGCTTTCTTT CASSTGQGTTEAFF
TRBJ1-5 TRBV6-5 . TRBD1 TGTGCCAGCAGTTCCGGGACAGGTAACAATCAGCCCCAGCATTTT CASSSGTGNNQPQHF
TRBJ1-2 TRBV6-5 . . TGTGCCAGCAGTTACTCGACCTCCAGGGGTGGCTACACCTTC CASSYSTSRGGYTF
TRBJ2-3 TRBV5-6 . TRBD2 TGTGCCAGCAGCTTACCTCAAGCGGGACGTCGCACAGATACGCAGTATTTT CASSLPQAGRRTDTQYF
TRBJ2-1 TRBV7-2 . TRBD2 TGTGCCAGCAGCTTAGCGGGACTAGCGGGGAATGAGCAGTTCTTC CASSLAGLAGNEQFF